These 15 T cell receptor beta chains were sequenced from one sample in a study of blood T cells in healthy people across ages. It was with a sample-barcoded 5' primer and a J-beta primer mix that a second PCR of about 7 to 12 cycles was run. TCRdb re-called the 5' RACE reads with MiXCR, one entry per CDR3 protein. The top ten hold 20% to 25% of the sample, which has about 730,000 distinct CDR3 sequences, approximately 39% seen once. The specimen was blood. The receptors stem from a woman aged 60-75 years in good health.

This chain connects TRBV20-1 to TRBJ2-4; D is unresolved. The J call may be incorrect, as the DNA end agrees better with TRBJ2-7. The CDR3 has 12 amino acids. In germline, CDR1 is DFQATT, CDR2 SNEGSKA (reference sequence). The CDR3 region is CSATDGPYEQYF. Here the CDR3 DNA reads TGCAGTGCGACGGACGGCCCCTACGAGCAGTACTTC.

This clonotype was seen a few times. The chain links TRBV15 to TRBJ1-2; no firm D call. The length of the CDR3 is 12 residues. CDR1 is LNHNV, CDR2 YYDKDF, per germline (reference sequence). V dropped 0 bases and J dropped 3 bases, with 2 bases sitting between them. In nucleotides, the CDR3 is TGTGCCACCAGCAGAGATCACTATGGCTACACCTTC. This sequence encodes CATSRDHYGYTF.

This rearrangement joins TRBV7-9 to TRBJ2-1, with D perhaps assigned TRBD1 or TRBD2 (5 bases each). This CDR3 has 14 amino acids. Trimming removed 5 bases from V and 6 bases from J, with 14 bases in between. Per germline, CDR1 SEHNR and CDR2 FQNEAQ (reference sequence). CDR3 coding DNA: TGTGCCAGCAGCCAGGCAGGGCGGGTCAATGAGCAGTTCTTC. Translation: CASSQAGRVNEQFF.

V gene TRBV20-1 combines with J gene TRBJ2-5; unclear D gene. CDR1 DFQATT and CDR2 SNEGSKA come from the germline V gene (reference sequence). Trimming took off 6 bases at V and 3 bases at J, with 8 bases between the two ends. This CDR3 is 11 amino acids long. The CDR3 spells CSAPAEETQYF. The CDR3 DNA reads TGCAGTGCCCCTGCGGAAGAGACCCAGTACTTC.

To note about this clonotype: At one of its ends the junction is not consistent with the germline gene, which may arise from a read error. The rearrangement joins TRBV7-2 to TRBJ1-2; D call uncertain. CDR1 is SGHTA and CDR2 is FQGNSA in the germline V gene. The CDR3 loop spans 12 amino acids. CDR3 in DNA: TGTGCCAGCAGTTTAGTCAGCTATGGCTACACCTTC. As protein: CASSLVSYGYTF.

This clonotype was seen ten or more times. V gene TRBV4-3 combines with J gene TRBJ2-7, with 9 bases lining up with TRBD2. CDR1 is LGHNA and CDR2 is YSLEER in the germline V gene. V was clipped by 0 bases and J by 2 bases; unmatched bases: 5. The CDR3 totals 16 residues. The CDR3 sequence: CASSQDTSGLTYEQYF. As DNA, the CDR3 is TGCGCCAGCAGCCAAGATACTAGCGGGTTAACCTACGAGCAGTACTTC.

A few counts support this clonotype. J is TRBJ2-6 and V is TRBV27; perhaps TRBD2 as D (5 bases). The V end was cut by 7 bases, the J end by 0 bases, with 13 bases between. This CDR3 has 16 amino acids. Looked up from germline, CDR1 is MNHEY and CDR2 is SMNVEV (reference sequence). CDR3 loop: CASTPGWLSGANVLTF. CDR3 nucleotides: TGTGCCAGCACCCCGGGGTGGCTCTCTGGGGCCAACGTCCTGACTTTC.

V usage is TRBV3-1 and J usage is TRBJ1-4, with a tentative D call TRBD1 (5 bases). Deletions cut 4 bases from V and 5 bases from J, with 14 bases between. The CDR3 totals 15 residues. CDR1 is LGHDT and CDR2 is YNNKEL in the germline V gene (reference sequence). CDR3 amino acids: CASSRVTAGNEKLFF. The CDR3 DNA is TGTGCCAGCAGCCGCGTGACAGCGGGGAATGAAAAACTGTTTTTT.

The V and J genes are TRBV20-1 and TRBJ2-7; TRBD1 matches 8 bases. V shed 3 bases and J 5 bases; nucleotides not matched to a gene: 6. The CDR3 is 13 residues long. Germline V gene sequence: CDR1 DFQATT, CDR2 SNEGSKA (reference sequence). The CDR3 loop is CSASAGGLNEQYF. The CDR3 nucleotides read TGCAGTGCTAGCGCAGGGGGCCTCAACGAGCAGTACTTC.

This clonotype was seen only a few times. The J gene is TRBJ1-2, the V gene TRBV3-1, with no clear D. V was trimmed by 2 bases and J by 7 bases, leaving 8 bases between them. Germline-derived CDR1 and CDR2 are LGHDT and YNNKEL (reference sequence). The CDR3 has 12 residues. The CDR3 region has the DNA TGTGCCAGCAGCCAATCACCCGTTGGCTACACCTTC. Translation gives CASSQSPVGYTF.

V is TRBV3-1 and J is TRBJ2-1, with 7 bases identical to TRBD2. CDR1 is LGHDT and CDR2 is YNNKEL in the germline V gene (reference sequence). J gave up 3 bases and V 2 bases, and 7 bases lay outside the gene matches. The CDR3 length is 16 residues. The chain's CDR3 is CASSQFGGGSYNEQFF. CDR3 bases: TGTGCCAGCAGCCAATTCGGCGGGGGAAGCTACAATGAGCAGTTCTTC.

The chain couples TRBV6-6 to TRBJ2-6; no definite D call. V was shortened by 2 bases and J by 1 base, with 12 bases between the two germline ends. Germline V lookup: CDR1 MNHNY, CDR2 SVGAGI (reference sequence). The length of the CDR3 is 17 residues. DNA of the CDR3: TGTGCCAGCAGTTACGGTGATCCATTGTCTGGGGCCAACGTCCTGACTTTC. Protein sequence: CASSYGDPLSGANVLTF.

The V gene is TRBV20-1, the J gene TRBJ2-1; 10 bases align to TRBD2. Looked up from germline, CDR1 is DFQATT and CDR2 is SNEGSKA (reference sequence). The CDR3 has 12 amino acids. The ends lost 0 bases at V and 15 bases at J; junction bases unmatched: 5. The CDR3 reads CSAREAGGVGFF. Written as DNA, the CDR3 is TGCAGTGCTAGAGAAGCGGGGGGGGTGGGGTTCTTC.

The DNA for the CDR3 is TGCGCCAGCAGCTTGGGTGGGGGCTCGAACACTGAAGCTTTCTTT. Protein: CASSLGGGSNTEAFF. V usage is TRBV5-1 and J usage is TRBJ1-1; a possible D gene is TRBD1 (6 bases). CDR3 length: 15 amino acids. The V gene's germline CDR1 is SGHRS and CDR2 YFSETQ. Trimming took off 0 bases at V and 1 base at J, with 10 bases between the two ends.

V gene TRBV30 combines with J gene TRBJ2-1; no reliable D call. Trimming pared 4 bases from V and 3 bases from J, leaving 4 bases between. Germline V CDR1 and CDR2: GTSNPN, SVGIG (reference sequence). This CDR3 has 11 residues. The CDR3 coding sequence is TGTGCCTGGATAAACTACAATGAGCAGTTCTTC. Protein sequence: CAWINYNEQFF.